A single sample is the source of the 5 T cell receptor beta chains below, sequenced in a study of blood T cell repertoires in COVID-19. Libraries were prepared by immunoSEQ multiplex PCR; TCRdb keeps only in-frame clonotypes and omits some of them. The table has 150,000 to 200,000 clones, about 86% seen once. Sequenced input: peripheral blood. The receptors stem from a woman of 80 years or more in a cohort sampled during active or convalescent COVID-19.

The V and J genes are TRBV27 and TRBJ2-1, with TRBD2 as a possible D gene (6 bases). CDR3 size: 16 residues. Germline V lookup: CDR1 MNHEY, CDR2 SMNVEV (reference sequence). Trimming took off 8 bases at V and 4 bases at J, with 21 bases between the two ends. CDR3: CASVPLGTPVYNEQFF. The CDR3 DNA is TGTGCCAGCGTCCCCCTCGGGACTCCTGTTTACAATGAGCAGTTCTTC.

V gene TRBV9 combines with J gene TRBJ2-2; D is possibly TRBD1 (6 bases). Germline V gene data show CDR1 as SGDLS and CDR2 as YYNGEE. This CDR3 is 16 amino acids long. Trimming shortened V by 3 bases and J by 1 base, and 13 bases separated the two germline ends. The CDR3 nucleotides are TGTGCCAGCAGCGCTTCCGGGACACTGAACACCGGGGAGCTGTTTTTT. Its protein product is CASSASGTLNTGELFF.

The rearrangement joins TRBV29-1 to TRBJ1-4; D is perhaps TRBD1 (6 bases). The CDR3 contains 13 residues. The germline CDR1 and CDR2 sequences are SQVTM and ANQGSEA. Deletions cut 2 bases from V and 5 bases from J, with 9 bases between. The CDR3: CSVELDSNEKLFF. CDR3 coding DNA: TGCAGCGTTGAATTGGACAGCAATGAAAAACTGTTTTTT.

The rearrangement links TRBV11-2 to TRBJ2-2; tentatively, D is TRBD2 (6 bases). CDR3 size: 16 residues. Germline CDR1 is SGHAT and CDR2 is FQNNGV. V dropped 5 bases and J dropped 7 bases, with 20 bases sitting between them. The chain's CDR3 is CASSPPGTFSIGELFF. CDR3 coding DNA: TGTGCCAGCAGCCCGCCCGGGACTTTTTCGATCGGGGAGCTGTTTTTT.

V usage is TRBV7-9 and J usage is TRBJ1-2; TRBD1 is a possible D gene (6 bases). Germline V gene lookup returns CDR1 SEHNR and CDR2 FQNEAQ (reference sequence). V shed 5 bases and J shed 1 base, with 17 bases lying between them. CDR3 length equals 16 residues. As DNA, the CDR3 is TGTGCCAGCAGCCGATCCGGGACAAGACTTAACTATGGCTACACCTTC. Its translation: CASSRSGTRLNYGYTF.